This T cell receptor beta chain was sequenced for a study of T cells in Graves' hyperthyroidism and ophthalmopathy. On the basis of clinical symptoms, serum thyroxine and TRAb, thyroid ultrasound and orbital computed tomography, diagnoses were made. The investigators amplified TCR beta CDR3 regions from RNA transcripts. First-round RT-PCR of the TCR CDR3 relied on the HTBI primer set. TCRdb reanalysed the multiplex PCR reads using MiXCR and keeps one entry per CDR3 protein. The sample holds 250,000 to 300,000 distinct CDR3 sequences, roughly an eighth seen once. A single count supports this clonotype. The CDR3 is made up of 15 amino acids. Germline CDR1 and CDR2: MNHNS and SASEGT. The V and J ends lost 0 bases and 4 bases respectively, with 13 bases between them.

The V gene is TRBV6-1, the J gene TRBJ2-7; the D gene is possibly TRBD1 (6 bases). The receptor was isolated from a woman in her 40s with Graves' hyperthyroidism. The sample comprised blood. Here the CDR3 DNA reads TGTGCCAGCAGTGAAGCAGGACAGTCACCATACGAGCAGTACTTC. Its translation is CASSEAGQSPYEQYF.